The entry below gives a single T cell receptor beta chain sequence along with its context. The entry originates in a study of control samples from healthy donors and cancer patients. V gave up 1 base and J gave up 0 bases; unmatched junction bases: 5. This CDR3 is 16 amino acids long. Per the germline V gene, CDR1 is LNHDA and CDR2 is SQIVND (reference sequence). The repertoire was sequenced with immunoSEQ multiplex PCR; TCRdb's copy has only in-frame clones and lacks some. The sample has 130,000 or so clones; around 86% are singletons. The clonotype originates from a man between 40 and 49 years old in good health. The sample was blood. This sequence joins TRBV19 and TRBJ2-7; 8 bases align to TRBD2. The CDR3 region is CASSIGWRGASYEQYF. In nucleotides, the CDR3 is TGTGCCAGTAGTATAGGCTGGCGGGGGGCCTCCTACGAGCAGTACTTC.